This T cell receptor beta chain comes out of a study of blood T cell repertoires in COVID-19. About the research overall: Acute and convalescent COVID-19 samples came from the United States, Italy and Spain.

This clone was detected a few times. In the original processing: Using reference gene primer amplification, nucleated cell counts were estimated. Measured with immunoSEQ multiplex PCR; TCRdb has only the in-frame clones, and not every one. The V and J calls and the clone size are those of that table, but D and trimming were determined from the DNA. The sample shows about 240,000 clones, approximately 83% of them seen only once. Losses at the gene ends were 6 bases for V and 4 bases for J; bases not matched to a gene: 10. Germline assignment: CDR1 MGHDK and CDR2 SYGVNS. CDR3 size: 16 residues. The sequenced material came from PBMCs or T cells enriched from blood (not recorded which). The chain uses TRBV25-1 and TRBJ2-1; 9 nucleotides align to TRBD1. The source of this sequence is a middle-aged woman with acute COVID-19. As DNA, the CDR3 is TGTGCCAGCAGCACCTCAGACAGGGGGTCTTACAATGAGCAGTTCTTC. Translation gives CASSTSDRGSYNEQFF.